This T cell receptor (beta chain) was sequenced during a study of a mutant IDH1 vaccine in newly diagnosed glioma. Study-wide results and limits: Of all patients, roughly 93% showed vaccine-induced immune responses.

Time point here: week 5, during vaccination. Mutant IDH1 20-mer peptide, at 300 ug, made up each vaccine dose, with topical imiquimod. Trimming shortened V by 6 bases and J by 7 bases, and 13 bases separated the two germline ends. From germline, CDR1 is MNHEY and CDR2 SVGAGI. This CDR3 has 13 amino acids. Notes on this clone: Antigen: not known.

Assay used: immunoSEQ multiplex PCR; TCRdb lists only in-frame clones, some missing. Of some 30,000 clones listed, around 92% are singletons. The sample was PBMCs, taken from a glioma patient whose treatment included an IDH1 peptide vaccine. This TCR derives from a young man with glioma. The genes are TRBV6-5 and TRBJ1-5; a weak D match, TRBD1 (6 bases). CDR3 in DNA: TGTGCCAGCAGAAGCGATAGGGGGCAGCCCCAGCATTTT. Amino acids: CASRSDRGQPQHF.